These 17 T cell receptor beta chains originate from one sample sequenced in a study of early T cells in non-severe SARS-CoV-2 infection. TCRdb re-called the 5' RACE reads through MiXCR, storing one row per CDR3 protein. The sample consists of some 26,000 distinct CDR3 sequences, 4.4% of them appearing once. Sequencing was performed on whole blood. The source of these receptors is an adult who was a healthcare worker with PCR-confirmed SARS-CoV-2 infection or an uninfected control (not recorded which).

In this sample, this clonotype turned up many times. An end of the junction does not agree with germline; a read error may underlie this. This chain links TRBV6-5 with TRBJ2-1, with D perhaps TRBD2 (6 bases). In germline, CDR1 is MNHEY, CDR2 SVGAGI. This CDR3 has 18 residues. CDR3 DNA sequence: TGTGCCAGCAGTAGAGCCACCGGGACCACCGGGAGTTACAGTGAGCAGTTCTTC. Translation: CASSRATGTTGSYSEQFF.

This clonotype was detected ten times or more. The CDR3 sequence is CASSPRVGLAGVVGEQFF. In DNA form, the CDR3 reads TGTGCCAGCAGCCCACGCGTCGGGCTAGCGGGAGTTGTTGGTGAGCAGTTCTTC. J is TRBJ2-1 and V is TRBV9, with 10 bases lining up with TRBD2. V lost 4 bases to trimming and J lost 9 bases; unmatched junction nucleotides: 19. The CDR3 totals 18 residues. Germline values: CDR1 SGDLS, CDR2 YYNGEE.

This clonotype was counted at least ten times. The V call is TRBV9, the J call TRBJ2-3, with D possibly matching TRBD2 (6 bases). This CDR3 has 15 residues. Trimming shortened V by 3 bases and J by 0 bases, and 11 bases separated the two germline ends. Germline loops: CDR1 SGDLS, CDR2 YYNGEE. The CDR3 region is CASSEYGGSTDTQYF. CDR3 DNA: TGTGCCAGCAGCGAATACGGGGGAAGCACAGATACGCAGTATTTT.

This clonotype has a count of ten or more. V is TRBV4-1 and J is TRBJ2-3; no firm D call. The CDR3 is 15 residues long. From germline, CDR1 is MGHRA and CDR2 YSYEKL. V lost 3 bases to trimming and J lost 1 base, with 11 bases between them. The CDR3 nucleotides read TGCGCCAGCAGCCATGTCCGTGCCGGCACAGATACGCAGTATTTT. This sequence encodes CASSHVRAGTDTQYF.

This clonotype appeared many times. The chain carries TRBV20-1 and TRBJ2-7, with D possibly matching TRBD1 (6 bases). Trimming shortened V by 0 bases and J by 6 bases, and 15 bases separated the two germline ends. Germline values: CDR1 DFQATT, CDR2 SNEGSKA (reference sequence). This CDR3 contains 14 residues. DNA for the CDR3: TGCAGTGCTAGAGATTTGGCAGGGGATGGCGAGCAGTACTTC. It specifies CSARDLAGDGEQYF.

This clonotype was seen at least ten times. The chain carries TRBV7-9 and TRBJ2-5; D unclear. V lost 1 base, J lost 2 bases, and 5 bases lay in between. This CDR3 comprises 13 residues. Germline V gene sequence: CDR1 SEHNR, CDR2 FQNEAQ (reference sequence). The CDR3 nucleotides are TGTGCCAGCAGCTTAGTGGGTCAAGAGACCCAGTACTTC. Encoded protein: CASSLVGQETQYF.

This clonotype was counted at least ten times. The chain links TRBV11-2 to TRBJ2-6, with 10 bases that match TRBD2. Germline loops: CDR1 SGHAT, CDR2 FQNNGV. The CDR3 loop spans 22 amino acids. Trimming removed 5 bases from V and 0 bases from J; junction bases left unmatched: 19. For the CDR3, the DNA is TGTGCCAGCAGCCTCCGCCCGGGTTCTAGCGGGAGTGGGGGCTCTGGGGCCAACGTCCTGACTTTC. Translating it yields CASSLRPGSSGSGGSGANVLTF.

CDR3 residues: CASSIVGGQGTRKYKNIQYF. CDR3 DNA sequence: TGTGCCAGTAGTATAGTGGGCGGACAGGGTACCCGTAAATACAAAAACATTCAGTACTTC. The chain is built from TRBV19 and TRBJ2-4, with 8 bases fitting TRBD1. Trimming cost V 1 base and J 3 bases; bases outside gene matches: 17. The CDR3 loop spans 20 amino acids. The germline V gene encodes CDR1 LNHDA and CDR2 SQIVND (reference sequence).

This clonotype appeared many times. The CDR3 DNA is TGCGCCAGCAGCCAAGGGCCTAGCGGTGCCTACGAGCAGTACTTC. As protein: CASSQGPSGAYEQYF. This chain links TRBV4-3 with TRBJ2-7, with TRBD2 matching over 7 bases. The CDR3 runs to 15 residues. Germline V CDR1 and CDR2: LGHNA, YSLEER. Trimming removed 1 base from V and 2 bases from J; junction bases left unmatched: 5.

This clonotype was seen at least ten times. This chain joins TRBV4-3 and TRBJ2-3; tentative D call: TRBD2 (7 bases). Trimming pared 0 bases from V and 3 bases from J, leaving 25 bases between. The V gene's germline CDR1 is LGHNA and CDR2 YSLEER. The CDR3 spans 20 residues. The CDR3 loop reads CASSQDLAPTLGGRTDTQYF. The CDR3 nucleotides read TGCGCCAGCAGCCAAGACCTCGCCCCTACCCTCGGGGGGCGGACAGATACGCAGTATTTT.

In this sample, this clonotype turned up a few times. The chain uses TRBV11-2 and TRBJ2-1, with a possible D match to TRBD1 (5 bases). The CDR3 is made up of 16 amino acids. Trimming pared 2 bases from V and 3 bases from J, leaving 14 bases between. Germline V lookup: CDR1 SGHAT, CDR2 FQNNGV. CDR3 residues: CASSLPSRTYYNEQFF. The CDR3 DNA is TGTGCCAGCAGCTTACCTTCGAGGACATACTACAATGAGCAGTTCTTC.

This clonotype was recorded many times. This chain links TRBV12-3 or TRBV12-4 with TRBJ2-3; D remains unclear. V shed 4 bases and J shed 6 bases, with 5 bases lying between them. This CDR3 contains 11 residues. CDR3 nucleotide sequence: TGTGCCAGCAGTTGGGCGGATACGCAGTATTTT. Its translation: CASSWADTQYF.

This clonotype was recorded many times. This chain uses TRBV5-1 with TRBJ2-2; D is possibly TRBD2 (6 bases). Germline CDR1 SGHRS, CDR2 YFSETQ. The CDR3 spans 15 residues. Trimming cost V 3 bases and J 3 bases, with 12 bases left between them. In DNA, the CDR3 is TGCGCCAGCAGCTCGCGGACTATGGACACCGGGGAGCTGTTTTTT. Amino acids: CASSSRTMDTGELFF. The variable domain in full, with the rest retrieved from reference TRBV5-1 and TRBJ2-2, is KAGVTQTPRYLIKTRGQQVTLSCSPISGHRSVSWYQQTPGQGLQFLFEYFSETQRNKGNFPGRFSGRQFSNSRSEMNVSTLELGDSALYLCASSSRTMDTGELFFGEGSRLTVL.

This clonotype appeared many times. The genes are TRBV11-2 and TRBJ2-3; 11 bases match TRBD2. The CDR3 contains 15 residues. Trimming cost V 4 bases and J 0 bases; bases outside gene matches: 0. The germline V gene encodes CDR1 SGHAT and CDR2 FQNNGV. In DNA, the CDR3 is TGTGCCAGCAGCTGGACTAGCGGGAGCACAGATACGCAGTATTTT. It specifies CASSWTSGSTDTQYF. Full variable domain (missing parts from reference TRBV11-2 and TRBJ2-3): EAGVAQSPRYKIIEKRQSVAFWCNPISGHATLYWYQQILGQGPKLLIQFQNNGVVDDSQLPKDRFSAERLKGVDSTLKIQPAKLEDSAVYLCASSWTSGSTDTQYFGPGTRLTVL.

This clonotype occurred many times. The CDR3 DNA reads as TGTGCCTGGAGTGGCGAAGCCAAAAACATTCAGTACTTC. Residues: CAWSGEAKNIQYF. The chain is built from TRBV30 and TRBJ2-4; D remains unclear. Germline CDR1 and CDR2: GTSNPN and SVGIG (reference sequence). V dropped 1 base and J dropped 0 bases, with 4 bases sitting between them. This CDR3 has 13 residues.

This clonotype was picked up many times. CDR3 region: CATSSRSGGVQPQHF. The CDR3 DNA reads as TGTGCCACCAGCAGCCGGTCAGGGGGCGTACAGCCCCAGCATTTT. The V and J genes are TRBV15 and TRBJ1-5; 8 bases agree with TRBD1. Per the germline V gene, CDR1 is LNHNV and CDR2 is YYDKDF (reference sequence). There are 15 residues in the CDR3. The ends lost 3 bases at V and 7 bases at J; junction bases unmatched: 8.

This clonotype was seen repeatedly, ten times or more. The chain uses TRBV7-6 and TRBJ2-5, with no clear D. CDR1 is SGHVS and CDR2 is FNYEAQ in the germline V gene. Trimming removed 1 base at V and 5 bases at J, with 8 bases between. The CDR3 runs 13 residues. CDR3 sequence reads: CASSLGTWETQYF. CDR3 DNA: TGTGCCAGCAGCTTAGGAACCTGGGAGACCCAGTACTTC.